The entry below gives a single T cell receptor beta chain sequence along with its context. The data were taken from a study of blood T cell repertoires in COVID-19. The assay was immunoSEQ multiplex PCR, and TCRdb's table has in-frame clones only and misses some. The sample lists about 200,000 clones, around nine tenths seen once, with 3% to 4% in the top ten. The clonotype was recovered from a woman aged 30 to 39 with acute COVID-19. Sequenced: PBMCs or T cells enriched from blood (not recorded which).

The CDR3 nucleotides are TGTGCCAGTAGTGTAGGGCGGGAGCAGTACTTC. Translation gives CASSVGREQYF. The chain uses TRBV19 and TRBJ2-7; D is uncertain. V lost 5 bases and J lost 7, with 9 bases in between. The V gene's germline CDR1 is LNHDA and CDR2 SQIVND (reference sequence). There are 11 residues in the CDR3.